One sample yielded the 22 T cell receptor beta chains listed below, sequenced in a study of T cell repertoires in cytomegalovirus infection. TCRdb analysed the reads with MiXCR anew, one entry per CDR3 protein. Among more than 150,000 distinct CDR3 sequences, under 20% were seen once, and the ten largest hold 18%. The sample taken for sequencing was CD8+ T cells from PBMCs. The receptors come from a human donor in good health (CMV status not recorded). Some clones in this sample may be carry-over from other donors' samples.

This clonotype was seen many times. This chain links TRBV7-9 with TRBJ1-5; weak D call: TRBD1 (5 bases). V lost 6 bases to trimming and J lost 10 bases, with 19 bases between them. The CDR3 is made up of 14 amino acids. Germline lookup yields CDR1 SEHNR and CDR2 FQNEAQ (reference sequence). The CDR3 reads CASRGGGSSDPQHF. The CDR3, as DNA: TGTGCCAGCAGGGGGGGAGGGAGCTCCGACCCCCAGCATTTT.

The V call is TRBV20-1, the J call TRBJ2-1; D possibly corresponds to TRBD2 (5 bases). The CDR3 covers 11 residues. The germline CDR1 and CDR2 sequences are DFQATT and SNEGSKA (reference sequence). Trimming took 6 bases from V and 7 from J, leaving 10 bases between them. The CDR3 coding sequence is TGCAGTGCCCACGAGGGAAATGAGCAGTTCTTC. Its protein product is CSAHEGNEQFF.

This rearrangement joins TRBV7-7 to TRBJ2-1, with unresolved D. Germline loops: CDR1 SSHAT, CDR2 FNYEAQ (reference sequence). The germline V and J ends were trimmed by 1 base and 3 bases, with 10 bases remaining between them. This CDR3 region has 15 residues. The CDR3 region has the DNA TGTGCCAGCAGCTTAGGAGAAGACCTCTACAATGAGCAGTTCTTC. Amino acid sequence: CASSLGEDLYNEQFF. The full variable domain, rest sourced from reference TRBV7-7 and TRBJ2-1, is GAGVSQSPRYKVTKRGQDVTLRCDPISSHATLYWYQQALGQGPEFLTYFNYEAQPDKSGLPSDRFSAERPEGSISTLTIQRTEQRDSAMYRCASSLGEDLYNEQFFGPGTRLTVL.

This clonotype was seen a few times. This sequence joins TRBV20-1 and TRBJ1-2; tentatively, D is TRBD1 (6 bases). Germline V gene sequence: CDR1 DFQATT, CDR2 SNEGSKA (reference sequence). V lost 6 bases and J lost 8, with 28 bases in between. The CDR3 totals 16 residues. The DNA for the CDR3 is TGCAGTGCCACTCCCAGGCCAGGGGATTCTTTGTTAGGCTACACCTTC. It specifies CSATPRPGDSLLGYTF.

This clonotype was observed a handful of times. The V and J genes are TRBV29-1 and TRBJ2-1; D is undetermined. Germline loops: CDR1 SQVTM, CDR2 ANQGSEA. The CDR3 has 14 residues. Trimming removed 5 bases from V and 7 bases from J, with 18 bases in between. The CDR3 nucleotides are TGCAGCGTTCCTGCCGGCGAGGCTCTTAATGAGCAGTTCTTC. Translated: CSVPAGEALNEQFF.

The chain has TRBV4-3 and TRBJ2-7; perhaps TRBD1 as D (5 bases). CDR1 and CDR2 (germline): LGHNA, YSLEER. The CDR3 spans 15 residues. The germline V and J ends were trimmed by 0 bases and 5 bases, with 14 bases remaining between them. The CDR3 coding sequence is TGCGCCAGCAGCCAAGATAAGGGGCCCCTAGACGAGCAGTACTTC. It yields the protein CASSQDKGPLDEQYF.

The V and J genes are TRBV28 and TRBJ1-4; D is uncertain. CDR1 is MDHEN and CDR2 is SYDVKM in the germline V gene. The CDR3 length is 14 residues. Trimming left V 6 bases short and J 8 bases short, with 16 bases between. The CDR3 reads CASSPARRREKLFF. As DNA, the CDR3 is TGTGCCAGCAGCCCCGCACGTCGGAGGGAAAAACTGTTTTTT. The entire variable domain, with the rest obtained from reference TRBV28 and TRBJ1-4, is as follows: DVKVTQSSRYLVKRTGEKVFLECVQDMDHENMFWYRQDPGLGLRLIYFSYDVKMKEKGDIPEGYSVSREKKERFSLILESASTNQTSMYLCASSPARRREKLFFGSGTQLSVL.

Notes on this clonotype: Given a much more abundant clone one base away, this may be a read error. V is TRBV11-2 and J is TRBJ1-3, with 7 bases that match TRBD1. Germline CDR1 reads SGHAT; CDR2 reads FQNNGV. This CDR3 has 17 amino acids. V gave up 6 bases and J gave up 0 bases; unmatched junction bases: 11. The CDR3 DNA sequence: TGTGCCAGCAGAGCTTCATCAGGGGGGTGCTCTGGAAACACCATATATTTT. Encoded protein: CASRASSGGCSGNTIYF. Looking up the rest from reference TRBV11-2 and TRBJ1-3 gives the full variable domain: EAGVAQSPRYKIIEKRQSVAFWCNPISGHATLYWYQQILGQGPKLLIQFQNNGVVDDSQLPKDRFSAERLKGVDSTLKIQPAKLEDSAVYLCASRASSGGCSGNTIYFGEGSWLTVV.

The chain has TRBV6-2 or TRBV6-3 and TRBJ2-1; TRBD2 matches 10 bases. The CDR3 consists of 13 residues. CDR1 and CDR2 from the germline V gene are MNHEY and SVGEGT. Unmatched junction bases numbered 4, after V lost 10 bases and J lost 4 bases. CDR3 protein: CATGTSVYNEQFF. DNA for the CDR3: TGTGCCACCGGGACTAGCGTATACAATGAGCAGTTCTTC.

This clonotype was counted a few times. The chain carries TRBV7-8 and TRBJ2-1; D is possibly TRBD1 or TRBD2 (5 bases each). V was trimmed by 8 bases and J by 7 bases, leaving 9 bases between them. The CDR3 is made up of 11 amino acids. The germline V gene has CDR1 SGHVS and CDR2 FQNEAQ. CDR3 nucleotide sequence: TGTGCCAGCTTCGAGGGGAATGAGCAGTTCTTC. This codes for CASFEGNEQFF. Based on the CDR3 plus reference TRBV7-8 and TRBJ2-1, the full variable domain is GAGVSQSPRYKVAKRGQDVALRCDPISGHVSLFWYQQALGQGPEFLTYFQNEAQLDKSGLPSDRFFAERPEGSVSTLKIQRTQQEDSAVYLCASFEGNEQFFGPGTRLTVL.

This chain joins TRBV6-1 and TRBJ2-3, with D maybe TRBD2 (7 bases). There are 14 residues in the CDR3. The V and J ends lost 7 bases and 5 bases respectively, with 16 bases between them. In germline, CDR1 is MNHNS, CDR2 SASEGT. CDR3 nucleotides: TGTGCCAGCACCTACGCGGGGGCCGTAGATACGCAGTATTTT. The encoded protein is CASTYAGAVDTQYF.

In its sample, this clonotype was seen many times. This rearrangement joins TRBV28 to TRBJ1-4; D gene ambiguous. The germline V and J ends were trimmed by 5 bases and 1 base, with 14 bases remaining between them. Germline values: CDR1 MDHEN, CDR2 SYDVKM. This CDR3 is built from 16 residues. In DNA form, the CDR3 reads TGTGCCAGCAGTCCCCTGGAGGGAGGAACTAATGAAAAACTGTTTTTT. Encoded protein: CASSPLEGGTNEKLFF.

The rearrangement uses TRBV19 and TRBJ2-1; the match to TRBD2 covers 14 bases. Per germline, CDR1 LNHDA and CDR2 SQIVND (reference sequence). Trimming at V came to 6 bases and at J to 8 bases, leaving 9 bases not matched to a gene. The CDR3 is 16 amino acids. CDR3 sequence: CASRPSGTSGGDEQFF. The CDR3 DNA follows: TGTGCCAGTAGACCATCCGGGACTAGCGGGGGCGATGAGCAGTTCTTC.

CDR3 in DNA: TGTGCCAGCACTCGACTAGCGGGGGGGTCCTACAATGAGCAGTTCTTC. As protein: CASTRLAGGSYNEQFF. The chain links TRBV7-2 to TRBJ2-1; 14 nucleotides agree with TRBD2. The CDR3 length is 16 residues. Germline V gives CDR1 SGHTA, CDR2 FQGNSA. With 7 bases clipped from V and 1 base from J, the junction kept 3 bases outside the gene matches.

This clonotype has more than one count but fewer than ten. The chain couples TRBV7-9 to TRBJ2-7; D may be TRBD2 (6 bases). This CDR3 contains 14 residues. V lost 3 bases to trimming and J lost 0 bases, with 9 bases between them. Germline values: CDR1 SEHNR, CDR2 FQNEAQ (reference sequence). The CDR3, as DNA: TGTGCCAGCAGCTTCCCCGGGAGCTCCTACGAGCAGTACTTC. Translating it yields CASSFPGSSYEQYF.

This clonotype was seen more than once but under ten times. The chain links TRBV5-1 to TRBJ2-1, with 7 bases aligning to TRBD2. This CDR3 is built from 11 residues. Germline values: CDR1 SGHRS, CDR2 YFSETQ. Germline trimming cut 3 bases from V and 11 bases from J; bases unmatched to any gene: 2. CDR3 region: CASSSSGQQFF. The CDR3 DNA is TGCGCCAGCAGCTCTAGCGGACAGCAGTTCTTC.

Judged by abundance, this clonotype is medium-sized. CDR3 DNA sequence: TGTGCCAGCAGCCCTCCGGGTGGGGGCCAGCCCCAGCATTTT. This gives the protein CASSPPGGGQPQHF. The V call is TRBV7-2, the J call TRBJ1-5; the D gene is possibly TRBD1 (6 bases). V dropped 5 bases and J dropped 7 bases, with 15 bases sitting between them. The germline V gene encodes CDR1 SGHTA and CDR2 FQGNSA. This CDR3 spans 14 amino acids.

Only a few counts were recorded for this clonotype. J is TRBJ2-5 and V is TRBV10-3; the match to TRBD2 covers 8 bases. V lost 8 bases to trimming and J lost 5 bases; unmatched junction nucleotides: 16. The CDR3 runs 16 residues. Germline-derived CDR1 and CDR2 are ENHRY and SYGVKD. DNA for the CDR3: TGTGCCATCCCCCCGGTAGGAGCGGGGGCGTATGAGACCCAGTACTTC. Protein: CAIPPVGAGAYETQYF.

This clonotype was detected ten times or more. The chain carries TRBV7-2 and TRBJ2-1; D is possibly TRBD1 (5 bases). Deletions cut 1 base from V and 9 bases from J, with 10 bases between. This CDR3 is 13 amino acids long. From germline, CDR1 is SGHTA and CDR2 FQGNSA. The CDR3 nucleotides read TGTGCCAGCAGCTTAGGGGCAGGGATTGAGCAGTTCTTC. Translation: CASSLGAGIEQFF.

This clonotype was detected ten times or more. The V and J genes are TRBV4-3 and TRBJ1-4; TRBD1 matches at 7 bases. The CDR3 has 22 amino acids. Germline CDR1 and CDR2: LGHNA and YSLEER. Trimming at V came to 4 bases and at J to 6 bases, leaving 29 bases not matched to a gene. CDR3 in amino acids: CASSLTFRGGSQTGRFHEKLFF. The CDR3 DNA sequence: TGCGCCAGCAGCCTGACATTCCGAGGGGGCTCACAAACCGGCAGGTTCCATGAAAAACTGTTTTTT.

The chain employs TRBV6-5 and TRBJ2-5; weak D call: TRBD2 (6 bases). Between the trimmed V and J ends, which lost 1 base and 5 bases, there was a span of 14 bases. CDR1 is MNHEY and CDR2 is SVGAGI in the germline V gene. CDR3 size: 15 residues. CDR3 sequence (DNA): TGTGCCAGCAGTTACTGGGGGGTCACTGGGGAGACCCAGTACTTC. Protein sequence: CASSYWGVTGETQYF.

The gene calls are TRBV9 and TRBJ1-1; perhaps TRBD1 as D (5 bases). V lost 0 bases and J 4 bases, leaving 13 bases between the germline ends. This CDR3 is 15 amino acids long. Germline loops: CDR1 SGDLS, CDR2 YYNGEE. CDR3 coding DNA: TGTGCCAGCAGCGTAGATGGGGACCGGGGCACTGAAGCTTTCTTT. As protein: CASSVDGDRGTEAFF.